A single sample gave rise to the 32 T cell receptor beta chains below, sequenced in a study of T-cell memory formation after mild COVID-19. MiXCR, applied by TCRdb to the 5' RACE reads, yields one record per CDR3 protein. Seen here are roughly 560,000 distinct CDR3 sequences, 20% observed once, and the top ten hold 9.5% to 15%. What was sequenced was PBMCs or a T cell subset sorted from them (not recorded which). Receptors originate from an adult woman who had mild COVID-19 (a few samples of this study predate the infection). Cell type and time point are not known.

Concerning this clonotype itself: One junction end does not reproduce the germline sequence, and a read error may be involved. Here the CDR3 DNA reads TGTGCCAGTAGTATGGGACAGGGGGCCTCCCACGAGCAGTACTTC. Translating it yields CASSMGQGASHEQYF. The rearrangement links TRBV19 to TRBJ2-7, with 12 bases that match TRBD1. The CDR3 contains 15 residues. CDR1 LNHDA and CDR2 SQIVND come from the germline V gene (reference sequence).

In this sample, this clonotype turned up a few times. In DNA form, the CDR3 reads TGTGCCAGCAGCGTCGCGCTACCCCTGGGGGCCCAGTACTTC. Its translation is CASSVALPLGAQYF. This chain joins TRBV9 and TRBJ2-5, with D tentatively TRBD1 or TRBD2 (5 bases each). Trimming took 2 bases from V and 9 from J, leaving 17 bases between them. This CDR3 has 14 amino acids. Germline CDR1 reads SGDLS; CDR2 reads YYNGEE.

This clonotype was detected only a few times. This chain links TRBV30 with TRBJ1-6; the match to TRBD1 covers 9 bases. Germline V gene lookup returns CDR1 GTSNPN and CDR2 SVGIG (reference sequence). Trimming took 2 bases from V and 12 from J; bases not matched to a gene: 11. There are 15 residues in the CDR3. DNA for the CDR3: TGTGCCTGGAGTCAAGCCGGGACAGGGATCGTACCCCTCCACTTT. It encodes CAWSQAGTGIVPLHF. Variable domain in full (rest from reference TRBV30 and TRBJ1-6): SQTIHQWPATLVQPVGSPLSLECTVEGTSNPNLYWYRQAAGRGLQLLFYSVGIGQISSEVPQNLSASRPQDRQFILSSKKLLLSDSGFYLCAWSQAGTGIVPLHFGNGTRLTVT.

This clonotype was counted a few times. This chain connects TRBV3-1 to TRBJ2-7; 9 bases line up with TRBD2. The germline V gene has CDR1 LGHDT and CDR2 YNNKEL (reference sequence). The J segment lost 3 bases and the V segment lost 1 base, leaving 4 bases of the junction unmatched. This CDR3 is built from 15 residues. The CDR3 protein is CASSQASGTHYEQYF. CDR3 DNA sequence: TGTGCCAGCAGCCAAGCTAGCGGGACACACTACGAGCAGTACTTC.

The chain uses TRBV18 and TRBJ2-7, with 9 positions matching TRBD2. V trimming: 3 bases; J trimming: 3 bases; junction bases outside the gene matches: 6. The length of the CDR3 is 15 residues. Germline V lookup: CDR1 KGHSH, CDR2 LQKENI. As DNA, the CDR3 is TGTGCCAGCTCACCCCCGACTAGCGGCATCTACGAGCAGTACTTC. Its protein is CASSPPTSGIYEQYF.

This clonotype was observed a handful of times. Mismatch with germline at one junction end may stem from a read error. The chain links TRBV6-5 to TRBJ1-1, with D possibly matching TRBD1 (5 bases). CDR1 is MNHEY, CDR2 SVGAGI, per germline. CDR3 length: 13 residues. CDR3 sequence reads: CASYIRGNPEAFF. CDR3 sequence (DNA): TGTGCCAGTTACATCCGGGGGAACCCTGAAGCTTTCTTT.

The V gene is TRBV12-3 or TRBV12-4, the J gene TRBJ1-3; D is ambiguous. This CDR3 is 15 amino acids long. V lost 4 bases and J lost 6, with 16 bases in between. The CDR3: CASSSPRTVVNTIYF. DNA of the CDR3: TGTGCCAGCAGTTCCCCCCGGACCGTCGTAAACACCATATATTTT.

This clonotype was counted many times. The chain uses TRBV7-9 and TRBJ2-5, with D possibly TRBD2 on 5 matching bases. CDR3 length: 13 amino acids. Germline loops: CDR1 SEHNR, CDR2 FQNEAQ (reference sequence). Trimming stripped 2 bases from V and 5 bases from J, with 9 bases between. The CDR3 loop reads CASSLSGMETQYF. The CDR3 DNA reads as TGTGCCAGCAGCTTATCGGGAATGGAGACCCAGTACTTC.

CDR3 in amino acids: CSATDASDTQYF. The CDR3 nucleotides are TGCAGTGCTACGGACGCGTCTGATACGCAGTATTTT. The chain couples TRBV20-1 to TRBJ2-3; D is ambiguous. The CDR3 covers 12 residues. The germline V gene encodes CDR1 DFQATT and CDR2 SNEGSKA (reference sequence). Trimming removed 4 bases from V and 6 bases from J, with 11 bases in between.

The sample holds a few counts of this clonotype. The CDR3 protein is CSARRGPSEPQHF. CDR3 bases: TGCAGCGCTAGGAGAGGGCCTAGTGAGCCCCAGCATTTT. The rearrangement uses TRBV29-1 and TRBJ1-5; D is unclear. V was shortened by 7 bases and J by 8 bases, with 18 bases between the two germline ends. CDR1 SQVTM and CDR2 ANQGSEA come from the germline V gene. The CDR3 is 13 amino acids.

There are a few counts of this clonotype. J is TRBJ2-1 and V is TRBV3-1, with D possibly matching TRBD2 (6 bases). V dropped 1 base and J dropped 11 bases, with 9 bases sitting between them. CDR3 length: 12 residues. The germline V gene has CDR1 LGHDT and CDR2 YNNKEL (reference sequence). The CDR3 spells CASSQGRGQQFF. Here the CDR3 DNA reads TGTGCCAGCAGCCAAGGGAGGGGCCAGCAGTTCTTC.

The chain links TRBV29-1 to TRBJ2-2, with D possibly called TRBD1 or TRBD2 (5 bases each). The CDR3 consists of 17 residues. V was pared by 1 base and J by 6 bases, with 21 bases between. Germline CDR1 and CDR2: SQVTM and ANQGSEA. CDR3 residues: CSVEAKEVVGASGELFF. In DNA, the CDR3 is TGCAGCGTTGAAGCAAAAGAGGTCGTCGGGGCCTCCGGGGAGCTGTTTTTT.

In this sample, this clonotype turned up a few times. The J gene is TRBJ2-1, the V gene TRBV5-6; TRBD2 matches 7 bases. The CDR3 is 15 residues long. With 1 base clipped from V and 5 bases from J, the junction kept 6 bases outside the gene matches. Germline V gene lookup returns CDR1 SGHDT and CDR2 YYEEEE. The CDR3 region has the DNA TGTGCCAGCAGCTTGTTCCAGCGGGGAAACAATGAGCAGTTCTTC. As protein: CASSLFQRGNNEQFF. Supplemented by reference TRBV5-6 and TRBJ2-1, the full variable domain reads DAGVTQSPTHLIKTRGQQVTLRCSPKSGHDTVSWYQQALGQGPQFIFQYYEEEERQRGNFPDRFSGHQFPNYSSELNVNALLLGDSALYLCASSLFQRGNNEQFFGPGTRLTVL.

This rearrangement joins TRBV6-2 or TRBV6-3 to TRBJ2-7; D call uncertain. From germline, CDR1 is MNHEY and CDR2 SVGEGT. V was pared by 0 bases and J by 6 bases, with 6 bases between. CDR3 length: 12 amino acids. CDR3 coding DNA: TGTGCCAGCAGTTACTCTACGAGCGAGCAGTACTTC. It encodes CASSYSTSEQYF.

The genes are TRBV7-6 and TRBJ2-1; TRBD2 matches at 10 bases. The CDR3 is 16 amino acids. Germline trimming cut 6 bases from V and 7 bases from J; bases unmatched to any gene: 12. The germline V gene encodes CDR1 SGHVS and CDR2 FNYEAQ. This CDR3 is CASRRRTSGPDNEQFF. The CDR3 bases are TGTGCCAGCAGACGGAGGACTAGCGGACCCGATAATGAGCAGTTCTTC. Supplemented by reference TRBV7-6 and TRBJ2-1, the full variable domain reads GAGVSQSPRYKVTKRGQDVALRCDPISGHVSLYWYRQALGQGPEFLTYFNYEAQQDKSGLPNDRFSAERPEGSISTLTIQRTEQRDSAMYRCASRRRTSGPDNEQFFGPGTRLTVL.

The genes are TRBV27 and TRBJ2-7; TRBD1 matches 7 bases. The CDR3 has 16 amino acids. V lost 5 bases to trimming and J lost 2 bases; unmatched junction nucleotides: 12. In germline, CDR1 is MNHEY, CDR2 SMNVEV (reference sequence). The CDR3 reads CASSGTTGIPPYEQYF. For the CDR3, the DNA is TGTGCCAGCAGTGGTACGACAGGGATCCCCCCCTACGAGCAGTACTTC.

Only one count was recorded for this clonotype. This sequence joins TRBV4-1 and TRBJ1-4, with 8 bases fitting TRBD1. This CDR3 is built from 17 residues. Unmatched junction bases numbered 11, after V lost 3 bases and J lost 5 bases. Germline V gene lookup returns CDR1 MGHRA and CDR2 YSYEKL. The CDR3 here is CASSHEDRETFNEKLFF. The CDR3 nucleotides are TGCGCCAGCAGCCACGAGGACAGGGAGACCTTCAATGAAAAACTGTTTTTT.

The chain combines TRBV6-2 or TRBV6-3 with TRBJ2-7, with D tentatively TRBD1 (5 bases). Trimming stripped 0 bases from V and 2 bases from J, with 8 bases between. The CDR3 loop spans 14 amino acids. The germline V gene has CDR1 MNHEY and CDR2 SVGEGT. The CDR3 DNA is TGTGCCAGCAGTTACTCCAGGGCACCCTACGAGCAGTACTTC. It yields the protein CASSYSRAPYEQYF.

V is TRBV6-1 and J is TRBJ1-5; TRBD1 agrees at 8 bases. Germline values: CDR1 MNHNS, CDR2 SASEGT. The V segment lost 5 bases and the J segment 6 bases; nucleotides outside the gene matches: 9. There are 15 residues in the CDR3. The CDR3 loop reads CASSSTGEVGQPQHF. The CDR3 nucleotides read TGTGCCAGCAGTTCGACAGGGGAGGTGGGTCAGCCCCAGCATTTT.

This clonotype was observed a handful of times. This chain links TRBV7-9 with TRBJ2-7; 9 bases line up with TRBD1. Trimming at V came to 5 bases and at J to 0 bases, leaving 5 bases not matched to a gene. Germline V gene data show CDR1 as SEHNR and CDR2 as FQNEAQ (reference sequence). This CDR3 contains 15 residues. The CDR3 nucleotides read TGTGCCAGCAGCGAGACAGGGGGGACCTCCTACGAGCAGTACTTC. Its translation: CASSETGGTSYEQYF.

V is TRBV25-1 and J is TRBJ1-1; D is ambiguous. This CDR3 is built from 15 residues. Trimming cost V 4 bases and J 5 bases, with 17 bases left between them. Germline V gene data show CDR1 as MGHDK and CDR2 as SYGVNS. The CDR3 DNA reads TGTGCCAGCAGTGTTATCAGTAGCACAGCGACTGAAGCTTTCTTT. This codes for CASSVISSTATEAFF.

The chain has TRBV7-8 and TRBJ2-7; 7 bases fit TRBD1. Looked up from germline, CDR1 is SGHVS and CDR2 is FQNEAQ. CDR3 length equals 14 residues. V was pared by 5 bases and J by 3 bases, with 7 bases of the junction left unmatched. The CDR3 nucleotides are TGTGCCAGCAGCGCGACAGGGCTCGGCTACGAGCAGTACTTC. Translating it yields CASSATGLGYEQYF. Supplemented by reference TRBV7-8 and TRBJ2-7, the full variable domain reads GAGVSQSPRYKVAKRGQDVALRCDPISGHVSLFWYQQALGQGPEFLTYFQNEAQLDKSGLPSDRFFAERPEGSVSTLKIQRTQQEDSAVYLCASSATGLGYEQYFGPGTRLTVT.

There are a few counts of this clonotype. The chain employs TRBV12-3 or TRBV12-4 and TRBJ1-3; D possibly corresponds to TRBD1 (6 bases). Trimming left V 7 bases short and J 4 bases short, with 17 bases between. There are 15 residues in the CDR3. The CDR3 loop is CASTATGTRGNTIYF. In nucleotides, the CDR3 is TGTGCCAGCACCGCGACCGGGACACGCGGAAACACCATATATTTT.

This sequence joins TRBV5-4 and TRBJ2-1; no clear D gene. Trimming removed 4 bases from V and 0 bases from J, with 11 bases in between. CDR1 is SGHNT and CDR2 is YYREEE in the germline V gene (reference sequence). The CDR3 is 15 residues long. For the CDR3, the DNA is TGTGCCAGCAGCCCCCTACCGGACTCCTACAATGAGCAGTTCTTC. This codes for CASSPLPDSYNEQFF.

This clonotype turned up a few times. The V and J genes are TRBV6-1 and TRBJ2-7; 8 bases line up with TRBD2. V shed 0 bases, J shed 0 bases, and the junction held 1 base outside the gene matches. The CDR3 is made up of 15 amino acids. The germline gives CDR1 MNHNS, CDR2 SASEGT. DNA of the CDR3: TGTGCCAGCAGTGAAGCGGGGACTAGCTCCTACGAGCAGTACTTC. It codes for CASSEAGTSSYEQYF.

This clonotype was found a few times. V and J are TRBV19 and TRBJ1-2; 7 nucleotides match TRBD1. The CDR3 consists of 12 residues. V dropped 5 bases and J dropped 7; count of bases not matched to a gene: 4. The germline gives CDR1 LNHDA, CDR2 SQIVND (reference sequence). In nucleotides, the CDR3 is TGTGCCAGTAGTCGACAGGGAGGTGGCTACACCTTC. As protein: CASSRQGGGYTF.

The CDR3 DNA is TGTGCCAGCAGCTTAAGGTCGGGTGCTAGCGCAGATACGCAGTATTTT. This translates into CASSLRSGASADTQYF. The rearrangement links TRBV7-3 to TRBJ2-3; possible D gene TRBD2, 6 bases. From germline, CDR1 is SGHTA and CDR2 FQGTGA. The CDR3 contains 16 residues. V lost 1 base, J lost 4 bases, and 15 bases lay in between.

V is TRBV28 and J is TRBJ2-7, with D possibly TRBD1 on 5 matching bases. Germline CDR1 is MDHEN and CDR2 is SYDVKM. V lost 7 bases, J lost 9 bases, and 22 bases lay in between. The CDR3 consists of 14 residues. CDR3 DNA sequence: TGTGCCAGCAAGGCTCAGGACACAATCATATGGCAGTACTTC. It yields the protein CASKAQDTIIWQYF.

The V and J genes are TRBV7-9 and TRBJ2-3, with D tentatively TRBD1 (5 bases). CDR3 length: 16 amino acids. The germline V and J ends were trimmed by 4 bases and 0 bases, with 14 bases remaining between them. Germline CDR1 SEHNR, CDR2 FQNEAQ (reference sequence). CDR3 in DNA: TGTGCCAGCAGCTATAGGCCAGGGCCGAGCACAGATACGCAGTATTTT. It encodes CASSYRPGPSTDTQYF.

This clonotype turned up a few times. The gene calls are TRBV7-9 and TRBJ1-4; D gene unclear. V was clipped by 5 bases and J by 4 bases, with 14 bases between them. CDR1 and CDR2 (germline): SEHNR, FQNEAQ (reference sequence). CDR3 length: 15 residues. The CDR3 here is CASSTQDGNNEKLFF. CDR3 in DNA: TGTGCCAGCAGCACCCAGGACGGAAATAATGAAAAACTGTTTTTT. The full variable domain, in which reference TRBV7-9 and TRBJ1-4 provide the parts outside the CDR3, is DTGVSQNPRHKITKRGQNVTFRCDPISEHNRLYWYRQTLGQGPEFLTYFQNEAQLEKSRLLSDRFSAERPKGSFSTLEIQRTEQGDSAMYLCASSTQDGNNEKLFFGSGTQLSVL.

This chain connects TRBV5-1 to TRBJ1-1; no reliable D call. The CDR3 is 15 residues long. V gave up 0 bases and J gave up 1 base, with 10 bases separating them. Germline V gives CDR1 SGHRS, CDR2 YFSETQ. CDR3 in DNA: TGCGCCAGCAGCTTGGCCTCTGGGAAGAACACTGAAGCTTTCTTT. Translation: CASSLASGKNTEAFF.

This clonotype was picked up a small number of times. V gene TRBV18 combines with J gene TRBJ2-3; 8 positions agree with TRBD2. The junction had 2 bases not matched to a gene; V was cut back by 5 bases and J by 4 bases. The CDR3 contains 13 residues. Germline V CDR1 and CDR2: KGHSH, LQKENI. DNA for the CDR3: TGTGCCAGCTCAACAGCGGGGGCAGATACGCAGTATTTT. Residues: CASSTAGADTQYF.